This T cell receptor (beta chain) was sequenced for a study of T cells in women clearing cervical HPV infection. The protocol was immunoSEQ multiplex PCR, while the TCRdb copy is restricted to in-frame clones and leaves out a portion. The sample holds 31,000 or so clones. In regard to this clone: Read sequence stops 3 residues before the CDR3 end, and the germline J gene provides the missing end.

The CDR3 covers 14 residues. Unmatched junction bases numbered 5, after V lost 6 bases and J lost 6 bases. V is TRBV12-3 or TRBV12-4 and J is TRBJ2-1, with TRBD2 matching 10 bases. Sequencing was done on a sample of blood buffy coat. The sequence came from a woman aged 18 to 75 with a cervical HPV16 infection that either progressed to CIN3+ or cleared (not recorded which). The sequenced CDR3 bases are TGTGCCAGCAGGGGACTAGCGTCTTTCAATGAG. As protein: CASRGLASFNE. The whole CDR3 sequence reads CASRGLASFNEQFF.